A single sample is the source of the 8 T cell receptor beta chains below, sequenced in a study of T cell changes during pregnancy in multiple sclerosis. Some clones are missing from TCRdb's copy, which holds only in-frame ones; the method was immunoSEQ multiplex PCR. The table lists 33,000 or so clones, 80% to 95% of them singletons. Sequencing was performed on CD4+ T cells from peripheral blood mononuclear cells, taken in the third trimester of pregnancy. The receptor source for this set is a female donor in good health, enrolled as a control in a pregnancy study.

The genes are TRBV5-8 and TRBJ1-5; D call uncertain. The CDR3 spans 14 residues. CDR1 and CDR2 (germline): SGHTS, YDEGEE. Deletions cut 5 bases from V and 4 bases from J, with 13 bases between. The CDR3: CASSPVAWNQPQHF. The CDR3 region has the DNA TGTGCCAGCAGTCCCGTAGCGTGGAATCAGCCCCAGCATTTT.

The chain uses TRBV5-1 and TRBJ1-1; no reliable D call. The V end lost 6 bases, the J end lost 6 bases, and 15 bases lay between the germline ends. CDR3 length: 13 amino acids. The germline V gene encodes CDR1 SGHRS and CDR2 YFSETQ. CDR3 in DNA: TGCGCCAGCAACATACGGGGTGAGGCTGAAGCTTTCTTT. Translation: CASNIRGEAEAFF.

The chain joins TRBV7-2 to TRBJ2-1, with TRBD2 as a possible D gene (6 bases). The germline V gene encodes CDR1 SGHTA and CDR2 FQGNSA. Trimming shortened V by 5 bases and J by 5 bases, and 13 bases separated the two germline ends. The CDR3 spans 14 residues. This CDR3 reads CASSPPGLNNEQFF. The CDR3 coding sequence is TGTGCCAGCAGCCCTCCGGGACTGAACAATGAGCAGTTCTTC. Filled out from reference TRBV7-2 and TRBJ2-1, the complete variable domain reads GAGVSQSPSNKVTEKGKDVELRCDPISGHTALYWYRQSLGQGLEFLIYFQGNSAPDKSGLPSDRFSAERTGGSVSTLTIQRTQQEDSAVYLCASSPPGLNNEQFFGPGTRLTVL.

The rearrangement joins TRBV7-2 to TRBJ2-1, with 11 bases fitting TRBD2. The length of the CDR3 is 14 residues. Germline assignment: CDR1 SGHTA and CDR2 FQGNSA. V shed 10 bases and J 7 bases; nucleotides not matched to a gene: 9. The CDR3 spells CATARGLAVNEQFF. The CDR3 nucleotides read TGTGCCACCGCGAGGGGACTAGCGGTGAATGAGCAGTTCTTC.

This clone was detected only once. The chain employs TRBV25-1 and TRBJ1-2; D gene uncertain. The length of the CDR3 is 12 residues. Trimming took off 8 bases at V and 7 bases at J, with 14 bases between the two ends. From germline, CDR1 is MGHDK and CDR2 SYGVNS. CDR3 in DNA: TGTGCCAGCGGGAGCAGTTATGGTGGCTACACCTTC. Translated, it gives CASGSSYGGYTF.

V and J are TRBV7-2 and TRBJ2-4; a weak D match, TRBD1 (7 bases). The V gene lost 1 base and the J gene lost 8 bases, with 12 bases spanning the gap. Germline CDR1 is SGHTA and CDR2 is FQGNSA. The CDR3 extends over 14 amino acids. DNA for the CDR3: TGTGCCAGCAGCTTAGTGCCCAGGGGGGACATTCAGTACTTC. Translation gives CASSLVPRGDIQYF. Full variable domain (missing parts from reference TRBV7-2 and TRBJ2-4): GAGVSQSPSNKVTEKGKDVELRCDPISGHTALYWYRQSLGQGLEFLIYFQGNSAPDKSGLPSDRFSAERTGGSVSTLTIQRTQQEDSAVYLCASSLVPRGDIQYFGAGTRLSVL.

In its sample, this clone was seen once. Written as DNA, the CDR3 is TGCAGCACGCGGACTAGCGGGATAGTACAAGAGACCCAGTACTTC. Amino acid sequence: CSTRTSGIVQETQYF. This chain uses TRBV29-1 with TRBJ2-5, with 12 positions matching TRBD2. Germline assignment: CDR1 SQVTM and CDR2 ANQGSEA. The ends lost 8 bases at V and 2 bases at J; junction bases unmatched: 9. The CDR3 loop spans 15 amino acids. Full variable domain (outside the CDR3, taken from reference TRBV29-1 and TRBJ2-5): SAVISQKPSRDICQRGTSLTIQCQVDSQVTMMFWYRQQPGQSLTLIATANQGSEATYESGFVIDKFPISRPNLTFSTLTVSNMSPEDSSIYLCSTRTSGIVQETQYFGPGTRLLVL.

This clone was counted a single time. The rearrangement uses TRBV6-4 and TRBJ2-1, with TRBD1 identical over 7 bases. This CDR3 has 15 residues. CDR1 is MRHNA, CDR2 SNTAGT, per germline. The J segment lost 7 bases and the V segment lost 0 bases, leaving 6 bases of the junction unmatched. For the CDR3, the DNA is TGTGCCAGCAGTGACTCGAGACAGGGAGTAAATGAGCAGTTCTTC. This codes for CASSDSRQGVNEQFF.